The clone carrying this T cell receptor (beta chain) was detected only a few times. Sequencing was performed with immunoSEQ multiplex PCR; in TCRdb, only in-frame clones are kept and a portion is missing. This table has 1,000 to 1,200 clones, roughly 30% appearing once. The source of the sample is a study of T cells in localized non-small cell lung cancer. The CDR3 spans 17 residues. CDR1 is MNHEY, CDR2 SMNVEV, per germline (reference sequence). Trimming shortened V by 5 bases and J by 4 bases, and 22 bases separated the two germline ends. This receptor was identified in a man aged 40-75 years with stage I squamous cell lung carcinoma. This rearrangement joins TRBV27 to TRBJ2-3; a possible D gene is TRBD1 (5 bases). The material was normal lung tissue next to the tumor, obtained before any cancer treatment. For the CDR3, the DNA is TGTGCCAGCAGTGGATTAGGGGTAGGGCTAAAAGCAGATACGCAGTATTTT. It translates to CASSGLGVGLKADTQYF.